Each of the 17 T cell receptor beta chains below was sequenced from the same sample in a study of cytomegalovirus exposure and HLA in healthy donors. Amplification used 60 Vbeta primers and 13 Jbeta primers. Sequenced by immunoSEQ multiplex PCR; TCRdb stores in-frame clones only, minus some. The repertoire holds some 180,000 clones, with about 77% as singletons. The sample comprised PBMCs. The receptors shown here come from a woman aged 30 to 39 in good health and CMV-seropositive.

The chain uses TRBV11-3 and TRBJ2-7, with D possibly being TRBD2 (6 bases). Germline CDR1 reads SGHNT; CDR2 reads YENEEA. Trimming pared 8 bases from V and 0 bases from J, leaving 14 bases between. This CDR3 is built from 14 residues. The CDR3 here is CASSSGVGSYEQYF. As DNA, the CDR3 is TGTGCCAGCTCCTCGGGAGTCGGCTCCTACGAGCAGTACTTC.

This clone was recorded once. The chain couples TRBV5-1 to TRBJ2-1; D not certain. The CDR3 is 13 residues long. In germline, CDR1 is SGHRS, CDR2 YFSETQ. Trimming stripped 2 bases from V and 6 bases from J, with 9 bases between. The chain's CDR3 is CASSFTRSNEQFF. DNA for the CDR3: TGCGCCAGCAGCTTCACGAGGTCCAATGAGCAGTTCTTC.

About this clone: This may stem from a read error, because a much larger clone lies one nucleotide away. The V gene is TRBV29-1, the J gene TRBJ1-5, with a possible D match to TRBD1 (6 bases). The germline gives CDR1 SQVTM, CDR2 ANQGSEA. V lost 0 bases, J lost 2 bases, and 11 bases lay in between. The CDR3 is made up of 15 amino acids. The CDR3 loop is CSVEEGAGGNQPQHF. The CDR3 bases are TGCAGCGTTGAAGAAGGGGCAGGGGGCAATCAGCCCCAGCATTTT.

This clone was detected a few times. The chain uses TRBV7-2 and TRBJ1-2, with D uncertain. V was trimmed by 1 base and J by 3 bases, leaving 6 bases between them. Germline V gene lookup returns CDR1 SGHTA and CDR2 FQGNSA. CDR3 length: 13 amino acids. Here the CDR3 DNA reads TGTGCCAGCAGCTTAGTCTCTGACTATGGCTACACCTTC. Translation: CASSLVSDYGYTF.

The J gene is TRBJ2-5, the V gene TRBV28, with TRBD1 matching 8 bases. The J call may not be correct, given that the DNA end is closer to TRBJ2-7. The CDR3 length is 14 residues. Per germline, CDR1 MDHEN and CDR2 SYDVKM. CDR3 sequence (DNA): TGTGCCAGCAGTTTATTACAGGGGGCCTACGAGCAGTACTTC. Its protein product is CASSLLQGAYEQYF.

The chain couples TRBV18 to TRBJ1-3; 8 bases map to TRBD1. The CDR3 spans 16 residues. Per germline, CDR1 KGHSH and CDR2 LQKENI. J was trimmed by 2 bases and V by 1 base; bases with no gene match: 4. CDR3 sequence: CASSPQETGAGNTIYF. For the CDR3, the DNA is TGTGCCAGCTCACCACAAGAGACAGGGGCTGGAAACACCATATATTTT.

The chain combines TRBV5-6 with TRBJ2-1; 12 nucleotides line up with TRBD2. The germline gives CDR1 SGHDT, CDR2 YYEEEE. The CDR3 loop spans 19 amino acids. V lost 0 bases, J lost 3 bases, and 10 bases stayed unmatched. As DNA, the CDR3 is TGTGCCAGCAGCTTGGTGCCTAGCGGGGGGGCCGGCTTCTACAATGAGCAGTTCTTC. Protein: CASSLVPSGGAGFYNEQFF.

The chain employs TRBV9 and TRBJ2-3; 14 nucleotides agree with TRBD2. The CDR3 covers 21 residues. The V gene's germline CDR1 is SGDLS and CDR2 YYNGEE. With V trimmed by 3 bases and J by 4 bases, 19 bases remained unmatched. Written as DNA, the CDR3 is TGTGCCAGCAGCGCCTCCCGACTAGCGGGGGGGCGAGTTAAACGGCCAGATACGCAGTATTTT. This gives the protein CASSASRLAGGRVKRPDTQYF.

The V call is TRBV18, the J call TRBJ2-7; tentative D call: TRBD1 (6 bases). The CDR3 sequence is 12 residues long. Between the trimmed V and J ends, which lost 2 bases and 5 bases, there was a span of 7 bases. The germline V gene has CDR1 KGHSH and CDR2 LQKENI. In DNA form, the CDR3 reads TGTGCCAGCTCACCAGGGGGCCACGAGCAGTACTTC. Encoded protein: CASSPGGHEQYF.

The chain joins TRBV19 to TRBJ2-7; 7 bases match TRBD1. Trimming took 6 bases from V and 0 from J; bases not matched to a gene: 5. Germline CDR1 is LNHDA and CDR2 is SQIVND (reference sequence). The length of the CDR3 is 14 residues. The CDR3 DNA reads TGTGCCAGTAGCCGGGACAGTATCTCCTACGAGCAGTACTTC. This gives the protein CASSRDSISYEQYF. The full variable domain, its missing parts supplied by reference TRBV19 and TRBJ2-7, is DGGITQSPKYLFRKEGQNVTLSCEQNLNHDAMYWYRQDPGQGLRLIYYSQIVNDFQKGDIAEGYSVSREKKESFPLTVTSAQKNPTAFYLCASSRDSISYEQYFGPGTRLTVT.

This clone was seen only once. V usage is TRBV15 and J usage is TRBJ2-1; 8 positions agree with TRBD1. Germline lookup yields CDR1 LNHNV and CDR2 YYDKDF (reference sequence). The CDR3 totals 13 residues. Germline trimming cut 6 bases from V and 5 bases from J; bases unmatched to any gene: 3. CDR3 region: CATRQGVDNEQFF. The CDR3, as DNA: TGTGCCACCAGACAGGGGGTAGACAATGAGCAGTTCTTC.

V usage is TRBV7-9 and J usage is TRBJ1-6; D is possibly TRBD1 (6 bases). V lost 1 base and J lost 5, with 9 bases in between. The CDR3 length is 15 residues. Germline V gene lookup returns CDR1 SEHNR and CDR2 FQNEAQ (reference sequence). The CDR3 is CASSLEPGDNSPLHF. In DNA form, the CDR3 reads TGTGCCAGCAGCTTAGAGCCAGGGGATAATTCACCCCTCCACTTT.

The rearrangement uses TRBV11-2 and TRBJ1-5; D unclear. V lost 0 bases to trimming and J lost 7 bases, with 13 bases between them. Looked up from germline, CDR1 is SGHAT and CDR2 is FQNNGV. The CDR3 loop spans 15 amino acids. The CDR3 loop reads CASSLEAGSGQPQHF. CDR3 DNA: TGTGCCAGCAGCTTAGAAGCGGGGTCGGGGCAGCCCCAGCATTTT.

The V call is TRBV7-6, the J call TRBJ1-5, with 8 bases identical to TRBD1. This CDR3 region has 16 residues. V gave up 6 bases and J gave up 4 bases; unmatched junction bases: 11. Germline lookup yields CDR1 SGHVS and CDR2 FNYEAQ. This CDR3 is CASSPLTGAYNQPQHF. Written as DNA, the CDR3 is TGTGCCAGCAGTCCCCTGACAGGGGCCTATAATCAGCCCCAGCATTTT.

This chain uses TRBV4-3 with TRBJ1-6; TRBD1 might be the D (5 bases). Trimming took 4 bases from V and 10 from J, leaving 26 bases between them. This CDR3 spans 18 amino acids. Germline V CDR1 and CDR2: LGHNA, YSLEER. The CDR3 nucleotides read TGCGCCAGCAGCCCAAGATTCGCCCCCCACGACAGTATCTCACCCCTCCACTTT. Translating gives CASSPRFAPHDSISPLHF.

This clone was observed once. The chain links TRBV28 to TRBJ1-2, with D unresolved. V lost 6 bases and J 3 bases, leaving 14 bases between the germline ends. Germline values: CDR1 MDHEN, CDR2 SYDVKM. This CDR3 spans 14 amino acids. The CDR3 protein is CASRKSGLDYGYTF. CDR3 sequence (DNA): TGTGCCAGCAGAAAAAGCGGCCTAGACTATGGCTACACCTTC.

CDR3 amino acids: CASSPASGTTDTQYF. Written as DNA, the CDR3 is TGTGCCAGCTCACCGGCTAGCGGGACCACAGATACGCAGTATTTT. The gene calls are TRBV18 and TRBJ2-3; the match to TRBD2 covers 9 bases. Germline CDR1 is KGHSH and CDR2 is LQKENI. The CDR3 has 15 amino acids. Trimming took 3 bases from V and 2 from J; bases not matched to a gene: 3.